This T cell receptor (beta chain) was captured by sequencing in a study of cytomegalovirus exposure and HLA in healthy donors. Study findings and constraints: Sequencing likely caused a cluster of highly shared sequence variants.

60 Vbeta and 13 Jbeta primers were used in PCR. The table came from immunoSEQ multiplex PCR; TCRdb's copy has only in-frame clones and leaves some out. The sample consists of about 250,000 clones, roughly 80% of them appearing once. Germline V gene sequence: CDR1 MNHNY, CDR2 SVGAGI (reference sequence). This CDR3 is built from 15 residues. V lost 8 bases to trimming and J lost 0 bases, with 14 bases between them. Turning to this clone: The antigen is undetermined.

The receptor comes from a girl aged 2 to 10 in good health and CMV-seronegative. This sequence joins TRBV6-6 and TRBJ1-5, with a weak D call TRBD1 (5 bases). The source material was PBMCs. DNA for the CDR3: TGTGCCAGCGAGCAGGGCCCATATAGCAATCAGCCCCAGCATTTT. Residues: CASEQGPYSNQPQHF.